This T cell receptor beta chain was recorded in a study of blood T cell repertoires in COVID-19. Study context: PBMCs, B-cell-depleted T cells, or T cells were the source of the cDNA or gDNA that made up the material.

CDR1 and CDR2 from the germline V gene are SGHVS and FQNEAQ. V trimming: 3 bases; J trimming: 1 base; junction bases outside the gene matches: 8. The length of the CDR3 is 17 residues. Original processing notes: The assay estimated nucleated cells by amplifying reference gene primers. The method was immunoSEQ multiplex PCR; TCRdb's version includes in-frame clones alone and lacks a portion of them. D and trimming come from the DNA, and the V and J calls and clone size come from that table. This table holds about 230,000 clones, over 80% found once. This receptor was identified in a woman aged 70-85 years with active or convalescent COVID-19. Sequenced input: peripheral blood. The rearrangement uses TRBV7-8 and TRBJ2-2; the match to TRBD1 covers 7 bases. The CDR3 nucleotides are TGTGCCAGCAGCTTGCCCCGAGGGACAGTGAACACCGGGGAGCTGTTTTTT. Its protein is CASSLPRGTVNTGELFF.